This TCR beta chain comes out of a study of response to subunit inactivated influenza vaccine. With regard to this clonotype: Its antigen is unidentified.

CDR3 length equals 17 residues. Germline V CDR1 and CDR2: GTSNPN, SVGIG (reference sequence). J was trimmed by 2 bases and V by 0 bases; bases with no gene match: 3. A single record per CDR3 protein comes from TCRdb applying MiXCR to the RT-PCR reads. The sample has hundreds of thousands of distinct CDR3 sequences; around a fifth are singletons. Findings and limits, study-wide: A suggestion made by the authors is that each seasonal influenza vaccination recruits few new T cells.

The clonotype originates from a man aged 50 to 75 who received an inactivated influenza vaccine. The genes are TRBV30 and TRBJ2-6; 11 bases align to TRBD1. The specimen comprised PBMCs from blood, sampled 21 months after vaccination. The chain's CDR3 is CAWSVLDRGPGANVLTF. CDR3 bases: TGTGCCTGGAGTGTTCTGGACAGGGGGCCTGGGGCCAACGTCCTGACTTTC.